This T cell receptor beta chain is drawn from a study of monozygotic twins with inflammatory bowel disease. Investigators made cDNA in eight separate reactions per sample. TCRdb reprocessed the 5' RACE reads; each CDR3 protein has one entry and no DNA is given. The table for this sample gives approximately 330,000 distinct CDR3 sequences. The receptor was isolated from a human donor with ulcerative colitis or Crohn's disease, or a healthy co-twin of an affected twin (not recorded which). Sequencing was carried out using blood.

CDR3 sequence reads: CASSSSSGSFGELFF. V usage is TRBV27 and J usage is TRBJ2-2; TCRdb reports TRBD2, a call that lacks DNA to check it against. This CDR3 comprises 15 residues. The germline CDR1 and CDR2 sequences are MNHEY and SMNVEV (reference sequence).